One T cell receptor (beta chain) is described in this entry. The data derive from a study of T-cell memory formation after mild COVID-19. TCRdb re-called the 5' RACE reads with MiXCR, one entry per CDR3 protein. The sample carries about 560,000 distinct CDR3 sequences, roughly 17% recorded once. CDR3 length equals 12 residues. CDR1 and CDR2 (germline): LNHNV, YYDKDF (reference sequence). V dropped 5 bases and J dropped 5 bases, with 9 bases sitting between them. The sequence derives from an adult woman who had mild COVID-19 (a few samples of this study predate the infection). Cell type and time point are not known. The sample was PBMCs or a T cell subset sorted from them (not recorded which). This rearrangement joins TRBV15 to TRBJ1-1; no clear D gene. CDR3 DNA sequence: TGTGCCACCAGCCTCGGGAGGACTGAAGCTTTCTTT. Protein product: CATSLGRTEAFF.